This TCR beta chain was obtained from a study of cytomegalovirus exposure and HLA in healthy donors. Whole-study results and caveats: Later analysis identified several of the most significant clusters that appeared linked to common viral pathogens.

Germline loops: CDR1 GTSNPN, CDR2 SVGIG (reference sequence). The CDR3 length is 13 residues. V gave up 1 base and J gave up 9 bases, with 15 bases separating them. It was with 60 Vbeta and 13 Jbeta primers that the PCR ran. Profiled with immunoSEQ multiplex PCR; TCRdb holds only in-frame clones, not every one. The table lists about 120,000 clones, around 75% of them singletons. As for this clone: The antigen remains undetermined.

Sequenced: PBMCs. The receptor's source is a woman between 45 and 65 years old in good health and CMV-seronegative. The V call is TRBV30, the J call TRBJ1-1, with a tentative D call TRBD1 (6 bases). CDR3 amino acids: CAWSEDSPTKAFF. The CDR3 DNA follows: TGTGCCTGGAGTGAGGACAGCCCCACCAAAGCTTTCTTT.